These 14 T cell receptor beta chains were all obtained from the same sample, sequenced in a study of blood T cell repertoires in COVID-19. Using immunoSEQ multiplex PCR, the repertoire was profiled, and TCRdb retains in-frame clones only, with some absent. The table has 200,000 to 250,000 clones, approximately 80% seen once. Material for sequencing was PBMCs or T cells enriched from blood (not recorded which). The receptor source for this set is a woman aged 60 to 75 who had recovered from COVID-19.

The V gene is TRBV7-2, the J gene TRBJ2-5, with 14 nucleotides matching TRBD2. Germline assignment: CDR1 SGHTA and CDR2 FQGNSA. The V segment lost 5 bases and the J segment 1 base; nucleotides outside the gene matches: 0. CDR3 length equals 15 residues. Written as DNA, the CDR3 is TGTGCCAGCAGCGGGACTAGCGGGGGCCAAGAGACCCAGTACTTC. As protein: CASSGTSGGQETQYF.

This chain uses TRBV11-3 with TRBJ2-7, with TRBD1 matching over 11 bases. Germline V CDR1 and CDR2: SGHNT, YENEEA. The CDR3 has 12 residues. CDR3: CASSLMGQGGPV. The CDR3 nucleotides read TGTGCCAGCAGCTTAATGGGACAGGGGGGCCCGGTC.

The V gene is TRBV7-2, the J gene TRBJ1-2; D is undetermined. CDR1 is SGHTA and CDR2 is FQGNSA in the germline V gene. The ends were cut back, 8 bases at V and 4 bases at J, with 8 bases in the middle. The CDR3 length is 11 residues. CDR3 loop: CASVRGYGYTF. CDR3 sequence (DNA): TGTGCCAGCGTAAGAGGCTATGGCTACACCTTC.

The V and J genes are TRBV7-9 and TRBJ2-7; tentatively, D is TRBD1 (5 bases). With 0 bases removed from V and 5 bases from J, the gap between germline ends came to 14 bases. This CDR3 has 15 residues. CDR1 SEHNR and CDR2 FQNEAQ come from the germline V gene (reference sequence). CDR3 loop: CASSLAQVRVDEQYF. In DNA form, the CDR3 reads TGTGCCAGCAGCTTAGCGCAAGTCAGGGTAGACGAGCAGTACTTC.

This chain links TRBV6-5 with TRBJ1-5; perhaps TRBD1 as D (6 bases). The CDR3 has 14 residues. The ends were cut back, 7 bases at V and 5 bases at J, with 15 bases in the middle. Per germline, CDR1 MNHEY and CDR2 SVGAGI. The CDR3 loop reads CASTDRGADQPQHF. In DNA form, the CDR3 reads TGTGCCAGCACCGATCGGGGGGCAGATCAGCCCCAGCATTTT.

CDR3 sequence reads: CASSWTGTGNTEAFF. CDR3 nucleotides: TGTGCCAGCAGCTGGACCGGGACAGGGAACACTGAAGCTTTCTTT. This chain joins TRBV11-3 and TRBJ1-1; TRBD1 matches at 8 bases. With V trimmed by 4 bases and J by 1 base, 5 bases remained unmatched. This CDR3 region has 15 residues. CDR1 is SGHNT, CDR2 YENEEA, per germline.

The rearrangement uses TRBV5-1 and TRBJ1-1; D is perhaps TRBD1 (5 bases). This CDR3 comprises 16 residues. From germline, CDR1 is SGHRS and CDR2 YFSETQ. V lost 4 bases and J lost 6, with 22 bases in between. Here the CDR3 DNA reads TGCGCCAGCAGCGTCTCCGGGACGGGAGTTGCGGCTGAAGCTTTCTTT. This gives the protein CASSVSGTGVAAEAFF.

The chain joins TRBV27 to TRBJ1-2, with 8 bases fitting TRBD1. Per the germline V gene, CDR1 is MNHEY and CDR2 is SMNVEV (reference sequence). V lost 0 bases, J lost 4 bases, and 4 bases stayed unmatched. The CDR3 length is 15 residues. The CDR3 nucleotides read TGTGCCAGCAGTTTATCGGTGGACAGGGTCTATGGCTACACCTTC. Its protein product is CASSLSVDRVYGYTF.

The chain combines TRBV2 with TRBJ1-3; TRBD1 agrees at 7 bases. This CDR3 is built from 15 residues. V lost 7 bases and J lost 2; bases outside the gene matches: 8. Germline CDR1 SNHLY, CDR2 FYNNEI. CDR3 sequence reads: CASNHEQGAGNTIYF. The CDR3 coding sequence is TGTGCCAGCAATCACGAGCAGGGGGCTGGAAACACCATATATTTT.

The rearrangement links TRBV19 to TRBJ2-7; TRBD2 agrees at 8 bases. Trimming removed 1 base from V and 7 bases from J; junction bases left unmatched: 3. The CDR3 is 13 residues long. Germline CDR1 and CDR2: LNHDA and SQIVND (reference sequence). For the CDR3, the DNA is TGTGCCAGTAGTATAGGACTAGCGAAAGAGCAGTACTTC. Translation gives CASSIGLAKEQYF.

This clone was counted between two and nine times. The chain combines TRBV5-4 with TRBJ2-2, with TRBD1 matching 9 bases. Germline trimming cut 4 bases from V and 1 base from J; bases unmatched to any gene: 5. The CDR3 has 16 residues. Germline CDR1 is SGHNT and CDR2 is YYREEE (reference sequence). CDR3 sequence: CASSAQDRGNTGELFF. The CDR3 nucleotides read TGTGCCAGCAGCGCTCAGGACAGGGGGAACACCGGGGAGCTGTTTTTT.

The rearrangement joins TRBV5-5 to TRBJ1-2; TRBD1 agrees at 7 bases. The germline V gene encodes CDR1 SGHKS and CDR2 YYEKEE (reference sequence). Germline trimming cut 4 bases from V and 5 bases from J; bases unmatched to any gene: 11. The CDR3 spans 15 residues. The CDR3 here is CASSPGGETGYGYTF. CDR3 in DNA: TGTGCCAGCAGCCCCGGAGGGGAGACAGGGTATGGCTACACCTTC.

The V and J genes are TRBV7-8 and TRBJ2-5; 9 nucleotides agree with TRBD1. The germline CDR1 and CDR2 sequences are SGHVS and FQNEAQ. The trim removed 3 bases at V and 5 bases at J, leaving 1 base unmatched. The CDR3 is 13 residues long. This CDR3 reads CASSFDRGETQYF. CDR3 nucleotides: TGTGCCAGCAGCTTCGACAGGGGGGAGACCCAGTACTTC.

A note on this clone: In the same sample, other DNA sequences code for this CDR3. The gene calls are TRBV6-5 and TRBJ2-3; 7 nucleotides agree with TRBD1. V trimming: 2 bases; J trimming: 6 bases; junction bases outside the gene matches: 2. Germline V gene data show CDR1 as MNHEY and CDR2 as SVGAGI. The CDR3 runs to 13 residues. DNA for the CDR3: TGTGCCAGCAGTTACAAACAGGGGGATACGCAGTATTTT. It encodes CASSYKQGDTQYF.